Each of the 24 T cell receptor beta chains below was sequenced from the same sample in a study of PD-1 blockade in mismatch repair-deficient tumors. TCRdb's copy holds only in-frame clones and misses some; the assay was immunoSEQ multiplex PCR. The data hold 15,000 or so clones, with 84% observed a single time. The sample was PBMCs, taken before pembrolizumab treatment. The receptors stem from an adult with mismatch repair-deficient cancer.

This chain connects TRBV29-1 to TRBJ1-5; 9 bases are a match to TRBD1. After removal of 6 bases from V and 0 bases from J, the junction contained 6 bases not matched to a gene. The CDR3 sequence is 15 residues long. The germline gives CDR1 SQVTM, CDR2 ANQGSEA. The CDR3 region is CSVSGTGNSNQPQHF. CDR3 coding DNA: TGCAGCGTATCCGGGACAGGGAATAGCAATCAGCCCCAGCATTTT.

This clone is labeled as medium-sized. V gene TRBV6-5 combines with J gene TRBJ2-7, with D possibly matching TRBD1 (6 bases). Germline CDR1 is MNHEY and CDR2 is SVGAGI. The germline V and J ends were trimmed by 4 bases and 1 base, with 14 bases remaining between them. The CDR3 is 15 residues long. In DNA, the CDR3 is TGTGCCAGCAGTTCAAGCCACAGGGAGTCCTACGAGCAGTACTTC. This sequence encodes CASSSSHRESYEQYF.

The chain carries TRBV5-1 and TRBJ1-2; the D is unclear. Trimming removed 2 bases at V and 4 bases at J, with 15 bases between. CDR1 SGHRS and CDR2 YFSETQ come from the germline V gene. The CDR3 consists of 15 residues. CDR3 residues: CASSLSPSSLYGYTF. The CDR3 nucleotides read TGCGCCAGCAGCTTAAGTCCCAGCTCCCTCTATGGCTACACCTTC.

This clone was recorded once. This sequence joins TRBV11-2 and TRBJ2-6; no reliable D call. V was cut by 5 bases and J by 0 bases, with 8 bases left in between. The CDR3 totals 15 residues. Germline CDR1 SGHAT, CDR2 FQNNGV. The DNA for the CDR3 is TGTGCCAGCAGCAAGGGCTTCTCTGGGGCCAACGTCCTGACTTTC. Protein product: CASSKGFSGANVLTF.

The sample holds one count of this clone. The chain joins TRBV21-1 to TRBJ2-4. TRBV21-1 is a pseudogene. This CDR3 has 14 amino acids. The CDR3, as DNA: TGTGCCAGCAGCAAACAACGGGCGCACGGATGTCGACACTTC. Residues: CASSKQRAHGCRHF.

The chain joins TRBV7-2 to TRBJ1-1; tentative D call: TRBD1 (5 bases). CDR3 length: 13 amino acids. V was pared by 1 base and J by 2 bases, with 5 bases between. The germline gives CDR1 SGHTA, CDR2 FQGNSA. CDR3 in amino acids: CASSLGDNTEAFF. CDR3 in DNA: TGTGCCAGCAGCTTAGGGGACAACACTGAAGCTTTCTTT. Full variable domain (outside the CDR3, taken from reference TRBV7-2 and TRBJ1-1): GAGVSQSPSNKVTEKGKDVELRCDPISGHTALYWYRQSLGQGLEFLIYFQGNSAPDKSGLPSDRFSAERTGGSVSTLTIQRTQQEDSAVYLCASSLGDNTEAFFGQGTRLTVV.

The CDR3 DNA reads as TGTGCCAGCAACAAGCCGTCTAGTGCAGGCGGGGAGCTGTTTTTT. Encoded protein: CASNKPSSAGGELFF. The chain has TRBV6-5 and TRBJ2-2; no firm D call. The CDR3 extends over 15 amino acids. The ends were cut back, 7 bases at V and 7 bases at J, with 19 bases in the middle. Germline V gives CDR1 MNHEY, CDR2 SVGAGI.

The chain uses TRBV27 and TRBJ2-1; 11 bases line up with TRBD2. CDR1 is MNHEY and CDR2 is SMNVEV in the germline V gene (reference sequence). The J segment lost 3 bases and the V segment lost 6 bases, leaving 22 bases of the junction unmatched. This CDR3 is built from 21 residues. CDR3 region: CASRPLLTGGGLAGYYNEQFF. CDR3 in DNA: TGTGCCAGCAGGCCCCTCCTAACAGGGGGCGGACTAGCGGGTTACTACAATGAGCAGTTCTTC.

V and J are TRBV4-1 and TRBJ1-1; tentative D call: TRBD1 (6 bases). This CDR3 spans 13 amino acids. V was shortened by 4 bases and J by 1 base, with 7 bases between the two germline ends. The germline CDR1 and CDR2 sequences are MGHRA and YSYEKL. CDR3: CASSRTANTEAFF. In DNA, the CDR3 is TGCGCCAGCAGCCGGACAGCGAACACTGAAGCTTTCTTT.

The V gene is TRBV11-3, the J gene TRBJ2-5; weak D call: TRBD2 (5 bases). The germline V and J ends were trimmed by 3 bases and 1 base, with 9 bases remaining between them. The CDR3 has 14 residues. Per germline, CDR1 SGHNT and CDR2 YENEEA. Here the CDR3 reads CASSLRVIQETQYF. CDR3 coding DNA: TGTGCCAGCAGCTTGCGGGTGATCCAAGAGACCCAGTACTTC.

This clone appeared a single time. The CDR3 loop reads CASSLSPGHYGYTF. The CDR3 DNA is TGTGCCAGCAGCTTATCCCCGGGGCACTATGGCTACACCTTC. The genes are TRBV7-2 and TRBJ1-2; maybe TRBD1 (5 bases). Germline V CDR1 and CDR2: SGHTA, FQGNSA. The germline V and J ends were trimmed by 2 bases and 3 bases, with 10 bases remaining between them. This CDR3 is 14 amino acids long.

This clone was observed a few times. V is TRBV5-1 and J is TRBJ2-1; tentative D call: TRBD1 (6 bases). Germline values: CDR1 SGHRS, CDR2 YFSETQ. This CDR3 spans 12 amino acids. V shed 4 bases and J shed 7 bases, with 9 bases lying between them. CDR3 sequence (DNA): TGCGCCAGCAGCGTGCAGGGGAATGAGCAGTTCTTC. Translated, it gives CASSVQGNEQFF. Variable domain in full (rest from reference TRBV5-1 and TRBJ2-1): KAGVTQTPRYLIKTRGQQVTLSCSPISGHRSVSWYQQTPGQGLQFLFEYFSETQRNKGNFPGRFSGRQFSNSRSEMNVSTLELGDSALYLCASSVQGNEQFFGPGTRLTVL.

The J gene is TRBJ2-2, the V gene TRBV30; 10 positions match TRBD2. Germline values: CDR1 GTSNPN, CDR2 SVGIG (reference sequence). There are 15 residues in the CDR3. J lost 3 bases, V lost 2 bases, and 3 bases had no gene match. The CDR3 protein is CAWSPSGRDTGELFF. DNA for the CDR3: TGTGCCTGGAGTCCTAGCGGGAGAGACACCGGGGAGCTGTTTTTT.

The chain employs TRBV6-6 and TRBJ2-3, with unresolved D. The germline V gene encodes CDR1 MNHNY and CDR2 SVGAGI (reference sequence). V was cut by 5 bases and J by 0 bases, with 12 bases left in between. CDR3 length: 15 residues. CDR3 in DNA: TGTGCCAGCAGTCTGGACGGTTCTAGCACAGATACGCAGTATTTT. Protein sequence: CASSLDGSSTDTQYF.

The rearrangement links TRBV4-3 to TRBJ2-3; no clear D. The CDR3 is 16 amino acids. The germline V gene has CDR1 LGHNA and CDR2 YSLEER. The germline V and J ends were trimmed by 1 base and 0 bases, with 11 bases remaining between them. In DNA form, the CDR3 reads TGCGCCAGCAGCCAAGCTCTCGACATAAGCACAGATACGCAGTATTTT. Encoded protein: CASSQALDISTDTQYF.

The gene calls are TRBV27 and TRBJ2-7; the D gene could be TRBD1 or TRBD2 (8 bases each). CDR1 and CDR2 from the germline V gene are MNHEY and SMNVEV (reference sequence). The CDR3 consists of 18 residues. Trimming stripped 3 bases from V and 3 bases from J, with 24 bases between. CDR3 in amino acids: CASSFSGETKTGDYEQYF. CDR3 coding DNA: TGTGCCAGCAGTTTTAGCGGGGAGACGAAGACAGGGGACTACGAGCAGTACTTC.

J is TRBJ2-3 and V is TRBV21-1; TRBD1, the table's D call, lacks a check against the DNA. TRBV21-1 is shown as a pseudogene. The CDR3 sequence is 18 residues long. The CDR3 here is CASSKSGDRAPSTDTQYF. The CDR3 nucleotides are TGTGCCAGCAGCAAAAGCGGAGACAGGGCCCCTAGCACAGATACGCAGTATTTT.

The J gene is TRBJ2-2, the V gene TRBV29-1, with 7 bases matching TRBD1. Germline V gene data show CDR1 as SQVTM and CDR2 as ANQGSEA. The junction had 11 bases not matched to a gene; V was cut back by 7 bases and J by 0 bases. This CDR3 has 16 amino acids. The CDR3 region has the DNA TGCAGCGGGACAGGACTCAAGTCACCGAACACCGGGGAGCTGTTTTTT. Its translation: CSGTGLKSPNTGELFF.

The genes are TRBV5-5 and TRBJ2-5; D gene unclear. The CDR3 runs to 14 residues. Looked up from germline, CDR1 is SGHKS and CDR2 is YYEKEE (reference sequence). The ends were cut back, 5 bases at V and 7 bases at J, with 18 bases in the middle. The CDR3 nucleotides read TGTGCCAGCAGGTTGACCCTCCCAATTGGGACCCAGTACTTC. Residues: CASRLTLPIGTQYF.

V usage is TRBV7-8 and J usage is TRBJ2-1; D is uncertain. The CDR3 contains 15 residues. Germline V gene data show CDR1 as SGHVS and CDR2 as FQNEAQ. Trimming removed 5 bases at V and 8 bases at J, with 19 bases between. The CDR3 is CASSPHAEVRDEQFF. CDR3 DNA sequence: TGTGCCAGCAGCCCCCATGCGGAAGTCAGAGATGAGCAGTTCTTC.

The V call is TRBV7-2, the J call TRBJ2-3; 7 bases fit TRBD1. The germline V gene encodes CDR1 SGHTA and CDR2 FQGNSA. Unmatched junction bases numbered 11, after V lost 4 bases and J lost 4 bases. This CDR3 is built from 16 residues. Here the CDR3 DNA reads TGTGCCAGCAGCTACCCCACAGGGGAAGGAGCAGATACGCAGTATTTT. Translation gives CASSYPTGEGADTQYF.

The rearrangement joins TRBV28 to TRBJ1-5; the D gene is possibly TRBD1 (6 bases). V lost 2 bases, J lost 10 bases, and 15 bases lay in between. From germline, CDR1 is MDHEN and CDR2 SYDVKM. The CDR3 is 14 amino acids. In DNA form, the CDR3 reads TGTGCCAGCAGTTTAGCAGGGGCCGTAAAACCCCAGCATTTT. Its protein is CASSLAGAVKPQHF.

The chain couples TRBV21-1 to TRBJ2-6; the table's D call of TRBD2 was not tested on the DNA. TRBV21-1 is a recognized pseudogene. The CDR3 has 21 amino acids. CDR3 in DNA: TGTGCCAGCAGCGGAGTCCAACGCCCTTATGGCCGGTACTCTGGGGCCAACGTCCTGACTTTC. Translation gives CASSGVQRPYGRYSGANVLTF.

In this sample, this clone turned up a few times. The J gene is TRBJ2-3, the V gene TRBV15; 12 nucleotides match TRBD2. Germline CDR1 reads LNHNV; CDR2 reads YYDKDF (reference sequence). The CDR3 totals 16 residues. The J segment lost 4 bases and the V segment lost 4 bases, leaving 6 bases of the junction unmatched. CDR3 nucleotide sequence: TGTGCCACCAGCACTATACTAGCGGGAGGCTCAGATACGCAGTATTTT. It encodes CATSTILAGGSDTQYF.